The 19 T cell receptor beta chains below all came from one sample that was sequenced in a study of OX40 agonist ivuxolimab in advanced cancers. Method: immunoSEQ multiplex PCR; TCRdb's copy keeps in-frame clones and lacks some. The table has 60,000 to 65,000 clones, 85% to 95% seen once; the top ten hold roughly 0.45%. Here the sequenced sample was CD4+ or CD8+ T cells sorted from blood, taken in a trial of the OX40 agonist ivuxolimab. The receptors were sampled from an adult with an advanced solid tumor such as melanoma, head and neck, liver or kidney cancer.

The CDR3, as DNA: TGTGCCAGTCGACGGACTGGAGTCCTCGAGCAGTACTTC. It yields the protein CASRRTGVLEQYF. The gene calls are TRBV19 and TRBJ2-7; D may be TRBD2 (5 bases). The CDR3 covers 13 residues. The germline CDR1 and CDR2 sequences are LNHDA and SQIVND (reference sequence). V dropped 8 bases and J dropped 6 bases, with 17 bases sitting between them.

The chain recombines TRBV30 with TRBJ1-1; 9 bases fit TRBD1. CDR3 length: 11 amino acids. Germline assignment: CDR1 GTSNPN and CDR2 SVGIG (reference sequence). CDR3 in amino acids: CAGQGYTEAFF. As DNA, the CDR3 is TGTGCAGGACAGGGGTACACTGAAGCTTTCTTT.

The gene calls are TRBV5-6 and TRBJ1-1; TRBD1 aligns across 7 bases. This CDR3 region has 15 residues. Germline V gene sequence: CDR1 SGHDT, CDR2 YYEEEE. J was trimmed by 5 bases and V by 4 bases; bases with no gene match: 11. The CDR3 sequence: CASSLQGGMGTEAFF. As DNA, the CDR3 is TGTGCCAGCAGCCTACAAGGGGGCATGGGGACTGAAGCTTTCTTT.

The gene calls are TRBV21-1 and TRBJ2-3; the table gives TRBD2 as D, unverified against the DNA. TRBV21-1 is annotated as a pseudogene. The CDR3 is made up of 15 amino acids. The DNA of the CDR3 is TGTGCCAGCAGCAAAAGGGGGACTAGCGGAGATACGCAGTATTTT. Its protein product is CASSKRGTSGDTQYF.

The genes are TRBV6-5 and TRBJ2-1, with D hard to call. V was shortened by 5 bases and J by 8 bases, with 13 bases between the two germline ends. Germline values: CDR1 MNHEY, CDR2 SVGAGI. The CDR3 length is 13 residues. The CDR3 region has the DNA TGTGCCAGCAGTGGCCTTAGGGTTGATGAGCAGTTCTTC. Translating it yields CASSGLRVDEQFF.

This clone was seen only once. The chain is built from TRBV7-2 and TRBJ2-1, with a tentative D call TRBD2 (5 bases). The CDR3 has 16 amino acids. Germline values: CDR1 SGHTA, CDR2 FQGNSA. Trimming pared 2 bases from V and 0 bases from J, leaving 11 bases between. The CDR3, as DNA: TGTGCCAGCAGCTTATCTCCGGGGAGCTCCTACAATGAGCAGTTCTTC. Translating gives CASSLSPGSSYNEQFF.

This clone was counted a few times. The CDR3 spells CASSPRSAGGNNEQFF. Here the CDR3 DNA reads TGCGCCAGCAGCCCACGAAGCGCGGGAGGGAACAATGAGCAGTTCTTC. The genes are TRBV5-1 and TRBJ2-1; 9 bases fit TRBD2. V lost 4 bases and J lost 5; bases outside the gene matches: 10. From germline, CDR1 is SGHRS and CDR2 YFSETQ. CDR3 size: 16 residues. Drawing the rest from reference TRBV5-1 and TRBJ2-1, the complete variable domain is KAGVTQTPRYLIKTRGQQVTLSCSPISGHRSVSWYQQTPGQGLQFLFEYFSETQRNKGNFPGRFSGRQFSNSRSEMNVSTLELGDSALYLCASSPRSAGGNNEQFFGPGTRLTVL.

The chain employs TRBV7-8 and TRBJ1-1; D unclear. This CDR3 is built from 11 residues. Germline V gene lookup returns CDR1 SGHVS and CDR2 FQNEAQ. V dropped 7 bases and J dropped 8 bases, with 11 bases sitting between them. The CDR3 DNA sequence: TGTGCCAGCACCCAGGCGGGGGAAGCTTTCTTT. It encodes CASTQAGEAFF. Using reference TRBV7-8 and TRBJ1-1 for the parts outside the CDR3, the full variable domain is GAGVSQSPRYKVAKRGQDVALRCDPISGHVSLFWYQQALGQGPEFLTYFQNEAQLDKSGLPSDRFFAERPEGSVSTLKIQRTQQEDSAVYLCASTQAGEAFFGQGTRLTVV.

The V call is TRBV28, the J call TRBJ1-2, with D uncertain. The CDR3 consists of 14 residues. Per germline, CDR1 MDHEN and CDR2 SYDVKM. Trimming pared 6 bases from V and 7 bases from J, leaving 18 bases between. The CDR3 here is CASRTTPGGLGYTF. The CDR3 nucleotides are TGTGCCAGCAGAACGACTCCCGGAGGGCTTGGCTACACCTTC.

The J gene is TRBJ1-1, the V gene TRBV25-1; 8 nucleotides align to TRBD1. Germline CDR1 reads MGHDK; CDR2 reads SYGVNS. Losses at the gene ends were 8 bases for V and 1 base for J; bases not matched to a gene: 12. The CDR3 is made up of 16 amino acids. The CDR3 sequence is CASQDNPGQANTEAFF. DNA of the CDR3: TGTGCCAGCCAAGACAACCCGGGACAGGCGAACACTGAAGCTTTCTTT.

The chain couples TRBV11-3 to TRBJ2-7; D remains ambiguous. The CDR3 runs 11 residues. Germline CDR1 reads SGHNT; CDR2 reads YENEEA. V shed 6 bases and J shed 4 bases, with 7 bases lying between them. The CDR3 reads CASRAAYEQYF. CDR3 bases: TGTGCCAGCAGGGCTGCGTACGAGCAGTACTTC.

The chain couples TRBV5-4 to TRBJ2-3; 7 bases match TRBD1. The CDR3 contains 15 residues. Trimming removed 3 bases from V and 2 bases from J; junction bases left unmatched: 6. CDR1 SGHNT and CDR2 YYREEE come from the germline V gene (reference sequence). The CDR3: CASSSGQTVTDTQYF. Written as DNA, the CDR3 is TGTGCCAGCAGCTCGGGACAGACCGTCACAGATACGCAGTATTTT.

The CDR3 DNA is TGTGCCAGCGACAGGAGGACAACTAATGAAAAACTGTTTTTT. The encoded protein is CASDRRTTNEKLFF. This chain joins TRBV2 and TRBJ1-4, with D possibly TRBD1 on 6 matching bases. V was clipped by 8 bases and J by 0 bases, with 10 bases between them. The CDR3 is made up of 14 amino acids. Germline V CDR1 and CDR2: SNHLY, FYNNEI.

The CDR3 sequence: CASSDPWGAGYTF. The DNA of the CDR3 is TGTGCCAGCAGTGATCCCTGGGGGGCTGGCTACACCTTC. This rearrangement joins TRBV25-1 to TRBJ1-2; tentatively, D is TRBD1 (6 bases). Trimming removed 3 bases at V and 7 bases at J, with 12 bases between. The germline V gene encodes CDR1 MGHDK and CDR2 SYGVNS. CDR3 length: 13 residues.

This clone was seen a single time. This chain uses TRBV18 with TRBJ2-3, with TRBD2 matching 12 bases. This CDR3 is built from 16 residues. Germline V gene sequence: CDR1 KGHSH, CDR2 LQKENI. Trimming took 4 bases from V and 2 from J; bases not matched to a gene: 4. CDR3 amino acids: CASSLGLAGPTDTQYF. The CDR3 nucleotides read TGTGCCAGCTCACTGGGACTAGCGGGTCCCACAGATACGCAGTATTTT.

CDR3 nucleotides: TGTGCCAGCAGTGGGGTCTACGAGCAGTACTTC. This gives the protein CASSGVYEQYF. This chain uses TRBV28 with TRBJ2-7; D is unclear. This CDR3 spans 11 amino acids. V was cut by 5 bases and J by 3 bases, with 5 bases left in between. Germline assignment: CDR1 MDHEN and CDR2 SYDVKM.

This clone was recorded only once. The chain recombines TRBV5-1 with TRBJ2-1, with 15 bases lining up with TRBD2. The CDR3 spans 16 residues. Germline V gene lookup returns CDR1 SGHRS and CDR2 YFSETQ. The junction had 7 bases not matched to a gene; V was cut back by 4 bases and J by 8 bases. The CDR3 loop is CASSTGTSGRQDEQFF. CDR3 bases: TGCGCCAGCAGCACCGGGACTAGCGGGAGGCAGGATGAGCAGTTCTTC.

The chain uses TRBV7-8 and TRBJ1-5; no reliable D call. The germline V and J ends were trimmed by 1 base and 4 bases, with 17 bases remaining between them. The CDR3 is 17 amino acids. Looked up from germline, CDR1 is SGHVS and CDR2 is FQNEAQ. The DNA for the CDR3 is TGTGCCAGCAGCTTAGGAAGCGTAGTACAACCAAATCAGCCCCAGCATTTT. It is translated as CASSLGSVVQPNQPQHF.

The chain uses TRBV5-4 and TRBJ2-7; D remains unclear. CDR3 length: 14 residues. Germline V gene data show CDR1 as SGHNT and CDR2 as YYREEE (reference sequence). Trimming took 0 bases from V and 6 from J, leaving 13 bases between them. CDR3 in DNA: TGTGCCAGCAGCTTGGCTAGACGCTCGGGCGAGCAGTACTTC. Its translation: CASSLARRSGEQYF.